One T cell receptor beta chain is described in this entry. The target of this receptor is not known. No base-level quality is on record; no much larger clone is a single base apart. Via the germline V gene, CDR1 is SGHRS and CDR2 YFSETQ. V drops 4 bases and J drops 2 bases, leaving 13 bases in between. The CDR3 has 14 amino acids, counting the end cysteine and phenylalanine. CDR3 DNA is the only sequence kept; it has 42 bases, read in frame from the first base. PBMCs were isolated by Ficoll-Paque density gradient centrifugation. The source of the sample is a study of T-cell memory formation after mild COVID-19 (dated by TCRdb to about 2021). Some background on the complete study: TCR sequence clusters from the two donors were largely donor specific. T-cell clones expanding and contracting after mild COVID-19 in two donors were tracked by longitudinal TCRalpha and TCRbeta repertoire sequencing. Two young, previously healthy adult volunteers made up the cohort, one male and one female.

The instrument was an Illumina NovaSeq 6000. TCRalpha and TCRbeta cDNA libraries were built by 5'RACE with constant-segment primers, adding sample barcodes and unique molecular identifiers. Trizol reagent was used to extract RNA from every sample. Library amplification was performed in two PCR steps, and a second sample barcode and Illumina TruSeq adapters were introduced in the second step. Sequencing of the libraries was done on an Illumina NovaSeq, producing 2 x 150 bp paired-end reads. As for the authors' bioinformatics: Demultiplexing of reads and collapsing into UMI-guided consensus sequences were performed with migec v1.2.7. Using mixcr v2.1.11, UMI consensuses were aligned to TRA and TRB V and J templates and then assembled into clonotypes. Clonotypes were classified as expanded or contracted when called significant by both edgeR and NoisET, with noise models trained on biological replicates. For edgeR calls, the thresholds were a false discovery rate-adjusted p below 0.01 and a log2 fold-change of 1. PCA with hierarchical clustering of max-normalized trajectories of the 1000 most abundant clonotypes was used as exploratory dynamics analysis. The CD4 or CD8 phenotype of responding clones was assigned using the separately sequenced CD4+ and CD8+ repertoires. TCRdb cleaned the public reads at Q25 with fastp, built clones with MiXCR and kept in-frame beta chains. Every distinct CDR3 protein forms one entry, paired with its most common genes and DNA. In this record, the V and J calls reflect TCRdb's handling and not the investigators' own analysis. The sample includes some 130,000 distinct CDR3 sequences, with under 30% observed a single time. In total, the top ten clones hold approximately 25% of the sample.

Results the study describes overall, beyond this receptor: Contracting CD4+ clones were found mainly in CM and EM memory subsets, while CD8+ clones were enriched in EMRA. SARS-CoV-2 specificity of the second-wave clones peaking on day 37 was not confirmed. Some responding clones were detected in pre-infection memory, which suggested that pre-existing cross-reactive memory T cells had joined the SARS-CoV-2 response. Only a couple of mild cases were covered by the study, and larger cohorts that include severe cases with pre-infection samples were considered necessary. From day 15 to 85, contracting clones showed balanced CD4/CD8 phenotypes, whereas a second wave of clones that expanded from day 15 to 37 leaned towards CD4+.

The TCR comes from an adult woman who had mild COVID-19 (a few samples of this study predate the infection). The sample titles of this study are shuffled in the database, so cell type and time point are left out; the donor was told from shared clones. The chain employs TRBV5-1 and TRBJ2-7; 6 matching bases give a weak D call of TRBD1. The sequencing input was PBMCs or a T cell subset sorted from them (not recorded which). In nucleotides, the sequence is TGCGCCAGCAGCCCGGGGACACTAACCTACGAGCAGTACTTC. Its amino acids are CASSPGTLTYEQYF.